Shown below are 9 T cell receptor beta chains from a single sample sequenced in a study of T cells in localized non-small cell lung cancer (TCRdb year 2020). Receptors were amplified or captured by the immunoSEQ multiplex PCR assay. Held by TCRdb, this immuneACCESS table contains in-frame sequences only and omits some clones. Under half of the omission traces to an unresolved V gene where checked; the cause of the rest is unknown. In this sample the table shows approximately 15,000 clones, around 83% of which occur a single time. The ten largest clones represent under 25% of the sample. Sequences were derived from peripheral blood, sampled before any cancer treatment. Receptors were obtained from an older female donor with stage I squamous cell lung carcinoma.

This clone was recorded once. V usage is TRBV5-4 and J usage is TRBJ2-1; 8 bases map to TRBD2. Germline V gene sequence: CDR1 SGHNT, CDR2 YYREEE (reference sequence). The CDR3 runs to 15 residues. The V and J ends lost 2 bases and 5 bases, in that order; junction bases with no gene match: 6. The chain's CDR3 is CASSFFRGGNNEQFF. The CDR3 DNA is TGTGCCAGCAGCTTTTTCCGGGGGGGCAACAATGAGCAGTTCTTC. The full variable domain, completed using reference TRBV5-4 and TRBJ2-1, is ETGVTQSPTHLIKTRGQQVTLRCSSQSGHNTVSWYQQALGQGPQFIFQYYREEENGRGNFPPRFSGLQFPNYSSELNVNALELDDSALYLCASSFFRGGNNEQFFGPGTRLTVL.

J is TRBJ2-7 and V is TRBV6-5, with D possibly matching TRBD2 (6 bases). Germline V gene data show CDR1 as MNHEY and CDR2 as SVGAGI. The CDR3 loop spans 12 amino acids. V was shortened by 8 bases and J by 0 bases, with 8 bases between the two germline ends. The CDR3 protein is CASGGSSYEQYF. CDR3 nucleotide sequence: TGTGCCAGCGGGGGGAGCTCCTACGAGCAGTACTTC.

The chain uses TRBV6-6 and TRBJ2-7; tentative D call: TRBD2 (6 bases). V shed 6 bases and J shed 7 bases, with 19 bases lying between them. From germline, CDR1 is MNHNY and CDR2 SVGAGI (reference sequence). The CDR3 sequence is 14 residues long. The DNA for the CDR3 is TGTGCCAGCAGGCCTCCGGGACGCCGGGGGGAGCAGTACTTC. It translates to CASRPPGRRGEQYF.

This chain joins TRBV6-6 and TRBJ2-1; either TRBD1 or TRBD2 may fit D (6 bases each). Germline CDR1 MNHNY, CDR2 SVGAGI (reference sequence). This CDR3 comprises 15 residues. The V gene lost 2 bases and the J gene lost 4 bases, with 12 bases spanning the gap. CDR3 nucleotides: TGTGCCAGCAGTTACGTGGGGGGCCGGTACAATGAGCAGTTCTTC. It specifies CASSYVGGRYNEQFF.

The CDR3 region has the DNA TGTGCCAGCAGCCAAGATAGAGGACTTACGGCTCTCATCGGCTCTGGAAACACCATATATTTT. It translates to CASSQDRGLTALIGSGNTIYF. The chain recombines TRBV4-2 with TRBJ1-3; no reliable D call. Germline V gene data show CDR1 as LGHNA and CDR2 as YNFKEQ. Between the trimmed V and J ends, which lost 0 bases and 0 bases, there was a span of 24 bases. The length of the CDR3 is 21 residues.

This chain uses TRBV6-5 with TRBJ1-2, with TRBD1 as a possible D gene (5 bases). V lost 5 bases and J lost 4, with 17 bases in between. Germline lookup yields CDR1 MNHEY and CDR2 SVGAGI. This CDR3 comprises 15 residues. The CDR3 region has the DNA TGTGCCAGCAGTACCTCCGACGGGGCATTCTATGGCTACACCTTC. It yields the protein CASSTSDGAFYGYTF.

The V call is TRBV2, the J call TRBJ2-7; D is uncertain. Trimming left V 10 bases short and J 3 bases short, with 22 bases between. The CDR3 is 15 amino acids. Germline assignment: CDR1 SNHLY and CDR2 FYNNEI. The CDR3 bases are TGTGCCACCCAGGTATTCCTAGTCGGCCACTACGAGCAGTACTTC. Translating it yields CATQVFLVGHYEQYF.

A few counts support this clone. V is TRBV15 and J is TRBJ2-2, with D possibly being TRBD2 (5 bases). CDR3 length equals 16 residues. V dropped 1 base and J dropped 0 bases, with 9 bases sitting between them. In germline, CDR1 is LNHNV, CDR2 YYDKDF (reference sequence). CDR3 amino acids: CATSRGRRSNTGELFF. CDR3 nucleotide sequence: TGTGCCACCAGCAGAGGGAGGAGGTCGAACACCGGGGAGCTGTTTTTT.

CDR3 sequence (DNA): TGTGCCACCAGCAGAGATCGGACAGGGGCTACGAACACCGGGGAGCTGTTTTTT. Translating it yields CATSRDRTGATNTGELFF. The chain combines TRBV15 with TRBJ2-2; 9 bases fit TRBD1. The germline gives CDR1 LNHNV, CDR2 YYDKDF (reference sequence). This CDR3 region has 18 residues. V trimming: 0 bases; J trimming: 0 bases; junction bases outside the gene matches: 5.